What follows is one TCR beta chain and its context. V lost 0 bases and J 14 bases, leaving 9 bases between the germline ends. Germline CDR1 reads SGDLS; CDR2 reads YYNGEE. The CDR3 totals 11 residues. The sample is drawn from a study of glioma-infiltrating T cells after dendritic cell vaccination. Clones were read by immunoSEQ multiplex PCR, and TCRdb kept only the in-frame ones, dropping some. The table lists roughly 100,000 clones, 75% to 85% of them singletons, with approximately 12% in the top ten. This sequence joins TRBV9 and TRBJ2-1; D may be TRBD1 (5 bases). The clonotype originates from a human donor with glioblastoma. The sample in question was blood, obtained before dendritic cell vaccination. CDR3 loop: CASSVAGIKFF. CDR3 DNA sequence: TGTGCCAGCAGCGTAGCAGGGATTAAGTTCTTC.